Listed below are T cell receptor beta chains from one sample, sequenced in a study of CD8 T cells in ankylosing spondylitis. TCRdb analysed the 5' RACE reads with MiXCR anew, one entry per CDR3 protein. This sample yields just over 350,000 distinct CDR3 sequences, of which 20% are seen a single time; around 12% belongs to the top ten. Sequencing was carried out using blood, either unsorted or a sorted T cell fraction (not recorded which). The source of these receptors is a male donor with ankylosing spondylitis or in good health (not recorded which). Both conserved end residues are part of each CDR3. D genes are given only for firm matches. Rows may omit the clone size; those that give it use once, few, many or a size class.

d_call,v_call,j_call,cdr3_length,clone_size,cdr3_nt,cdr3_aa
.,TRBV12-3/TRBV12-4,TRBJ2-2,14,few,TGTGCCAGCAGTTTAGATGCCGACAGCGGGGAGCTGTTTTTT,CASSLDADSGELFF
TRBD1,TRBV12-3/TRBV12-4,TRBJ2-7,16,few,TGTGCCAGCAGTATCCCCACAGGGGGCTTCTCCTACGAGCAGTACTTC,CASSIPTGGFSYEQYF
.,TRBV29-1,TRBJ2-1,15,once,TGCAGCGCCGGCGGGACGGACAGCTCCTACAATGAGCAGTTCTTC,CSAGGTDSSYNEQFF
TRBD1,TRBV14,TRBJ1-1,15,few,TGTGCCAGCAGCCAACTACCAGGGGGCGCTTTTGAAGCTTTCTTT,CASSQLPGGAFEAFF
.,TRBV3-1,TRBJ2-3,16,few,TGTGCCAGCAGCCAAGATTGGCCAGTCCGCACAGATACGCAGTATTTT,CASSQDWPVRTDTQYF
.,TRBV9,TRBJ1-5,17,few,TGTGCCAGCAGCGTAGACGGGGGCAACCCGAGCAATCAGCCCCAGCATTTT,CASSVDGGNPSNQPQHF
TRBD1,TRBV2,TRBJ2-7,15,.,TGTGCCAGCATTCTGGGACAGGCGAGCTCCTACGAGCAGTACTTC,CASILGQASSYEQYF
TRBD2,TRBV30,TRBJ2-5,14,few,TGTGCCTGGAGTTGGGATAGCGGGGAAGAGACCCAGTACTTC,CAWSWDSGEETQYF
.,TRBV14,TRBJ2-5,13,.,TGTGCCAGCAGCCAGGAGTGGCAAGAGACCCAGTACTTC,CASSQEWQETQYF
.,TRBV12-3/TRBV12-4,TRBJ2-1,16,few,TGTGCCAGCAGTTTATATGGCAGGGAGACATACAATGAGCAGTTCTTC,CASSLYGRETYNEQFF
.,TRBV7-3,TRBJ2-2,16,.,TGTGCCAGCAGCTTATTCGGTTGGGGCTCAGGAGGGGAGCTGTTTTTT,CASSLFGWGSGGELFF
.,TRBV29-1,TRBJ2-3,14,few,TGCAGCGTGTGGGAAGGGGGGTTGGCAGATACGCAGTATTTT,CSVWEGGLADTQYF
.,TRBV15,TRBJ2-6,14,.,TGTGCCACCAGCAAACCACCTGGGGCCAACGTCCTGACTTTC,CATSKPPGANVLTF
TRBD2,TRBV27,TRBJ2-1,14,.,TGTGCCAGCAGGGGGGGGGGTCCGTACAATGAGCAGTTCTTC,CASRGGGPYNEQFF
.,TRBV5-4,TRBJ2-3,14,few,TGTGCCAGCAGCCTGAAGGGGGGCACAGATACGCAGTATTTT,CASSLKGGTDTQYF
TRBD2,TRBV29-1,TRBJ2-7,15,few,TGCAGCGTTGGTGGGAGCGGGGGAGATCCCTACGAGCAGTACTTC,CSVGGSGGDPYEQYF
.,TRBV7-9,TRBJ2-6,17,.,TGTGCCAGCAGCCTATCTCCCTCAAGTCCCGGGGCCAACGTCCTGACTTTC,CASSLSPSSPGANVLTF
.,TRBV20-1,TRBJ2-7,12,.,TGCAGTGCTAGATACGGGGACTACGAGCAGTACTTC,CSARYGDYEQYF
.,TRBV12-3/TRBV12-4,TRBJ2-3,15,few,TGTGCCAGCAGTTTAACGGGGTACTCCCCAGATACGCAGTATTTT,CASSLTGYSPDTQYF
.,TRBV12-3/TRBV12-4,TRBJ2-1,14,many,TGTGCCAGCCGTCCTAGTATCGGGTACAATGAGCAGTTCTTC,CASRPSIGYNEQFF
.,TRBV12-3/TRBV12-4,TRBJ1-1,12,few,TGTGCCAGCAGTTTTCGACAGGTTGAAGCTTTCTTT,CASSFRQVEAFF
.,TRBV24-1,TRBJ2-1,14,.,TGTGCCACCAGTGGGGCGGTCGGGGGCCATGAGCAGTTCTTC,CATSGAVGGHEQFF
TRBD1,TRBV7-9,TRBJ2-1,16,.,TGTGCCAGCAGCTTAGGTAGGGACAGGGAAGGTAATGAGCAGTTCTTC,CASSLGRDREGNEQFF
TRBD1,TRBV12-3/TRBV12-4,TRBJ1-4,12,few,TGTGCCAGCAGGGGGGACAGTTTGGAACTGTTTTTT,CASRGDSLELFF
TRBD1,TRBV29-1,TRBJ2-7,15,.,TGCAGCGTTGTTTCCTGGGACAGGGGGTGGTACGAGCAGTACTTC,CSVVSWDRGWYEQYF
TRBD2,TRBV12-3/TRBV12-4,TRBJ2-3,13,many,TGTGCCAGCAGCAGCGGGGGTCCAGATACGCAGTATTTT,CASSSGGPDTQYF
TRBD1,TRBV7-8,TRBJ2-7,15,.,TGTGCCAGCAGCTTAGAGGCGACAGGGGACAACGAGCAGTACTTC,CASSLEATGDNEQYF
.,TRBV20-1,TRBJ2-6,16,few,TGCAGTGCTAGGCCCGGACAGTTCTCTGGGGCCAACGTCCTGACTTTC,CSARPGQFSGANVLTF
.,TRBV9,TRBJ1-2,13,few,TGTGCCAGCAGCGTATCAGGGTCGGGTGGCTACACCTTC,CASSVSGSGGYTF
.,TRBV20-1,TRBJ2-7,13,.,TGCAGTGCTAGAAGGCAGGGGACCTACGAGCAGTACTTC,CSARRQGTYEQYF
TRBD2,TRBV29-1,TRBJ2-1,18,few,TGCAGCGTTGAATCGCGGGGGAGGGGTTTAAGCTCCTACAATGAGCAGTTCTTC,CSVESRGRGLSSYNEQFF
.,TRBV12-3/TRBV12-4,TRBJ1-3,14,.,TGTGCCAGCAGCTCAAGATACTCTGGAAACACCATATATTTT,CASSSRYSGNTIYF
TRBD2,TRBV7-2,TRBJ2-1,16,.,TGTGCCAGCAGCTTAGGACTAGCGGGGGGTTTGGTTGAGCAGTTCTTC,CASSLGLAGGLVEQFF
TRBD1,TRBV18,TRBJ2-1,13,.,TGTGCCAGCTCACCACCATCCAGGGGGGAGCAGTTCTTC,CASSPPSRGEQFF
.,TRBV5-1,TRBJ2-5,13,.,TGCGCCAGCAGCTTGGAGGAGGGAGAGACCCAGTACTTC,CASSLEEGETQYF
TRBD1,TRBV5-5,TRBJ2-7,17,many,TGTGCCAGCAGTTTGAGGGGTTCCCGGGACAGAACCTACGAGCAGTACTTC,CASSLRGSRDRTYEQYF
.,TRBV20-1,TRBJ2-7,15,.,TGCAGTGCTCCTGGGGGTACTTTGGCATCGTGGGAGCAGTACTTC,CSAPGGTLASWEQYF
TRBD1,TRBV9,TRBJ1-1,17,.,TGTGCCAGCAGCGGGCCGGGACAGGCGATTATGAACACTGAAGCTTTCTTT,CASSGPGQAIMNTEAFF
.,TRBV29-1,TRBJ1-4,12,few,TGCAGCGTTGGAGACTCCTACAGTTTTAGTTTTTTT,CSVGDSYSFSFF
TRBD2,TRBV24-1,TRBJ2-2,16,.,TGTGCCACCAGTGATCCGAGCGGGGCGAACACCGGGGAGCTGTTTTTT,CATSDPSGANTGELFF
TRBD1,TRBV28,TRBJ2-1,15,few,TGTGCCAGCAGTTTATTCGGGACAGGGGACAATGAGCAGTTCTTC,CASSLFGTGDNEQFF
TRBD1,TRBV7-9,TRBJ2-4,14,few,TGTGCCAGCAGCCCTTGGGACAGCAAAAACATTCAGTACTTC,CASSPWDSKNIQYF
.,TRBV6-5,TRBJ2-7,13,few,TGTGCCAGCAGTTTAGGCCAGAGGACCGAGCAGTACTTC,CASSLGQRTEQYF
.,TRBV5-1,TRBJ2-7,14,.,TGCGCCAGCAGCTTGGGCACCTTCTCCTACGAGCAGTACTTC,CASSLGTFSYEQYF
.,TRBV12-3/TRBV12-4,TRBJ2-7,14,.,TGTGCCAGCAGTTTACAGGCCAGTTTAACCGAGCAGTACTTC,CASSLQASLTEQYF
TRBD1,TRBV23-1,TRBJ2-6,18,.,TGCGCCAGCAGTCCCAAAGGGACAGCCAACTCTGGGGCCAACGTCCTGACTTTC,CASSPKGTANSGANVLTF
.,TRBV6-1,TRBJ2-7,15,few,TGTGCCAGCAGCGAGAGGGCAGGGAGGCTGAACGAGCAGTACTTC,CASSERAGRLNEQYF
TRBD1,TRBV9,TRBJ2-5,14,few,TGTGCCAGCAGCGCCAACAGGGGTTGGGAGACCCAGTACTTC,CASSANRGWETQYF
.,TRBV5-6,TRBJ1-1,15,.,TGTGCCAGCAGCCCCAGTAGGGGAGGGAACACTGAAGCTTTCTTT,CASSPSRGGNTEAFF
TRBD2,TRBV18,TRBJ2-7,15,few,TGTGCCAGCTCACCTAGCGGGGGGCCCACCTACGAGCAGTACTTC,CASSPSGGPTYEQYF
.,TRBV7-9,TRBJ2-1,10,few,TGTGCCAGCGAAGGTCTAGCCCAGTTCTTC,CASEGLAQFF
.,TRBV2,TRBJ2-7,15,.,TGTGCCAGCAGTCCCACTCAGGGGCTCCCCTACGAGCAGTACTTC,CASSPTQGLPYEQYF
.,TRBV29-1,TRBJ2-2,13,few,TGCAGCGTTGAAACTAGGAACACCGGGGAGCTGTTTTTT,CSVETRNTGELFF